These 11 T cell receptor beta chains share one sample of origin, sequenced in a study of T-cell memory formation after mild COVID-19. TCRdb fed the 5' RACE reads into MiXCR, producing one record per CDR3 protein. The top ten clones hold about 8.1% of a sample with 350,000 to 450,000 distinct CDR3 sequences, 20% of them seen once. The sequencing input was PBMCs or a T cell subset sorted from them (not recorded which). These receptors all stem from an adult woman who had mild COVID-19 (a few samples of this study predate the infection). Cell type and time point are not known.

This sequence joins TRBV5-1 and TRBJ2-3, with 7 bases identical to TRBD1. Per germline, CDR1 SGHRS and CDR2 YFSETQ. This CDR3 is built from 15 residues. Unmatched junction bases numbered 5, after V lost 2 bases and J lost 2 bases. The CDR3 DNA follows: TGCGCCAGCAGCTTAAAGACAGGGCCCACAGATACGCAGTATTTT. This translates into CASSLKTGPTDTQYF. Filled out from reference TRBV5-1 and TRBJ2-3, the complete variable domain reads KAGVTQTPRYLIKTRGQQVTLSCSPISGHRSVSWYQQTPGQGLQFLFEYFSETQRNKGNFPGRFSGRQFSNSRSEMNVSTLELGDSALYLCASSLKTGPTDTQYFGPGTRLTVL.

This clonotype appeared a few times. V usage is TRBV12-5 and J usage is TRBJ2-7; TRBD1 or TRBD2 may be the D gene (5 bases each). This CDR3 is 12 amino acids long. V lost 1 base and J lost 6, with 7 bases in between. Germline V gene sequence: CDR1 LGHNT, CDR2 FRNRAP. CDR3 sequence reads: CASGLGGTEQYF. DNA of the CDR3: TGTGCTAGTGGTTTGGGTGGGACCGAGCAGTACTTC.

This clonotype was detected only a few times. The CDR3 DNA reads TGTGCCACCAGTGATTCGGACGGGAGCTCCTACAATGAGCAGTTCTTC. Its protein product is CATSDSDGSSYNEQFF. The chain carries TRBV24-1 and TRBJ2-1; D might be TRBD2 (6 bases). V lost 2 bases to trimming and J lost 0 bases, with 10 bases between them. The CDR3 length is 16 residues. CDR1 and CDR2 from the germline V gene are KGHDR and SFDVKD.

This clonotype was seen a handful of times. This sequence joins TRBV15 and TRBJ2-2; 9 nucleotides line up with TRBD1. The ends lost 2 bases at V and 5 bases at J; junction bases unmatched: 9. Germline V CDR1 and CDR2: LNHNV, YYDKDF (reference sequence). This CDR3 is 17 amino acids long. For the CDR3, the DNA is TGTGCCACCAGCAGACGGACAGGGGCAAGCTCTACCGGGGAGCTGTTTTTT. It is translated as CATSRRTGASSTGELFF.

V is TRBV12-3 or TRBV12-4 and J is TRBJ2-7; 8 nucleotides line up with TRBD1. The CDR3 totals 16 residues. V gave up 6 bases and J gave up 5 bases; unmatched junction bases: 15. CDR3 sequence: CASSRGTGAPKDEQYF. Here the CDR3 DNA reads TGTGCCAGCAGCCGTGGGACAGGAGCCCCTAAGGACGAGCAGTACTTC.

This clonotype was seen a handful of times. The chain links TRBV20-1 to TRBJ1-5; tentative D call: TRBD1 (6 bases). CDR1 is DFQATT, CDR2 SNEGSKA, per germline (reference sequence). The CDR3 is 15 residues long. V gave up 4 bases and J gave up 0 bases, with 13 bases separating them. CDR3 nucleotide sequence: TGCAGTGCTAAGAGGACAGCTCTTAGCAATCAGCCCCAGCATTTT. This codes for CSAKRTALSNQPQHF.

This clonotype was seen only a few times. The CDR3 sequence is CASSHIFGGEQYF. The CDR3 DNA follows: TGCGCCAGCAGCCACATCTTCGGGGGCGAGCAGTACTTC. This chain joins TRBV4-3 and TRBJ2-7, with D possibly being TRBD2 (6 bases). The CDR3 is 13 residues long. Germline V lookup: CDR1 LGHNA, CDR2 YSLEER. Trimming pared 3 bases from V and 6 bases from J, leaving 12 bases between.

V and J are TRBV4-1 and TRBJ2-1, with D perhaps TRBD2 (6 bases). The CDR3 totals 13 residues. The V gene lost 0 bases and the J gene lost 10 bases, with 10 bases spanning the gap. Germline CDR1 reads MGHRA; CDR2 reads YSYEKL. CDR3 residues: CASSQDTAGEQFF. CDR3 coding DNA: TGCGCCAGCAGCCAAGATACGGCGGGGGAGCAGTTCTTC.

This clonotype was counted only a few times. The J gene is TRBJ2-3, the V gene TRBV20-1; 10 positions match TRBD2. Per the germline V gene, CDR1 is DFQATT and CDR2 is SNEGSKA (reference sequence). Losses at the gene ends were 7 bases for V and 4 bases for J; bases not matched to a gene: 11. The CDR3 extends over 15 amino acids. CDR3 bases: TGCAGTGTGCACAAGCGGGGGGGCGTCTCAGATACGCAGTATTTT. Its translation: CSVHKRGGVSDTQYF.

This chain joins TRBV2 and TRBJ1-2, with 7 bases matching TRBD1. The V segment lost 6 bases and the J segment 4 bases; nucleotides outside the gene matches: 5. This CDR3 contains 13 residues. The germline V gene has CDR1 SNHLY and CDR2 FYNNEI. The CDR3 spells CASSPWDSYGYTF. CDR3 nucleotides: TGTGCCAGCAGCCCCTGGGACAGCTATGGCTACACCTTC.

This clonotype was observed a few times. The chain has TRBV14 and TRBJ1-2, with D unresolved. The germline CDR1 and CDR2 sequences are SGHDN and FVKESK. V lost 1 base to trimming and J lost 4 bases, with 13 bases between them. The CDR3 length is 15 residues. CDR3 in DNA: TGTGCCAGCAGCCAAGCAGGCTGGGGAGGCTATGGCTACACCTTC. The encoded protein is CASSQAGWGGYGYTF. Filled out from reference TRBV14 and TRBJ1-2, the complete variable domain reads EAGVTQFPSHSVIEKGQTVTLRCDPISGHDNLYWYRRVMGKEIKFLLHFVKESKQDESGMPNNRFLAERTGGTYSTLKVQPAELEDSGVYFCASSQAGWGGYGYTFGSGTRLTVV.